The 4 T cell receptor beta chains given below trace back to one sample, sequenced in a study of cytomegalovirus exposure and HLA in healthy donors. Researchers ran the PCR with 60 Vbeta and 13 Jbeta primers. Generated by immunoSEQ multiplex PCR, the TCRdb table keeps only in-frame clones and is missing some. Of around 150,000 clones in the sample, roughly 77% are singletons; the top ten hold roughly 2.6%. Specimen: PBMCs. Source of these receptors: a woman aged 40-49 years in good health and CMV-seropositive.

This clone appeared a single time. The chain has TRBV7-2 and TRBJ1-2; D might be TRBD1 (6 bases). Germline CDR1 is SGHTA and CDR2 is FQGNSA. Trimming removed 5 bases from V and 2 bases from J, with 18 bases in between. This CDR3 is built from 16 residues. CDR3 loop: CASSARRDTSNYGYTF. CDR3 in DNA: TGTGCCAGCAGCGCACGCCGGGACACCTCCAACTATGGCTACACCTTC.

The chain recombines TRBV6-5 with TRBJ1-1; maybe TRBD1 (5 bases). The CDR3 is 13 residues long. The V end was cut by 8 bases, the J end by 5 bases, with 15 bases between. The germline V gene has CDR1 MNHEY and CDR2 SVGAGI. DNA for the CDR3: TGTGCCAGCCAACCCCCCGGGGGAACTGAAGCTTTCTTT. Translation gives CASQPPGGTEAFF.

The chain recombines TRBV19 with TRBJ1-1; D gene uncertain. The CDR3 loop spans 15 amino acids. The V and J ends lost 5 bases and 0 bases respectively, with 13 bases between them. CDR1 and CDR2 from the germline V gene are LNHDA and SQIVND (reference sequence). The CDR3 nucleotides are TGTGCCAGTAGTTTTTACAGCACGATGAACACTGAAGCTTTCTTT. Amino acid sequence: CASSFYSTMNTEAFF. The whole variable domain, filled in from reference TRBV19 and TRBJ1-1, reads DGGITQSPKYLFRKEGQNVTLSCEQNLNHDAMYWYRQDPGQGLRLIYYSQIVNDFQKGDIAEGYSVSREKKESFPLTVTSAQKNPTAFYLCASSFYSTMNTEAFFGQGTRLTVV.

The rearrangement uses TRBV6-6 and TRBJ1-3; D unresolved. CDR3 length equals 15 residues. The V gene lost 6 bases and the J gene lost 1 base, with 13 bases spanning the gap. The germline V gene has CDR1 MNHNY and CDR2 SVGAGI (reference sequence). This CDR3 reads CASRTGVRSGNTIYF. In DNA, the CDR3 is TGTGCCAGCAGAACCGGAGTTCGGTCTGGAAACACCATATATTTT.